This T cell receptor beta chain was identified in a study of blood T cell repertoires in COVID-19. The assay was immunoSEQ multiplex PCR, and TCRdb's table has in-frame clones only and misses some. The data hold 70,000 to 100,000 clones, with about 70% observed a single time. This CDR3 is 18 amino acids long. V lost 0 bases and J 3 bases, leaving 16 bases between the germline ends. CDR1 is SGHRS and CDR2 is YFSETQ in the germline V gene. Sequenced input: peripheral blood. The chain joins TRBV5-1 to TRBJ1-6, with D possibly TRBD1 on 6 matching bases. The receptor was isolated from a woman between 55 and 75 years old in a cohort sampled during active or convalescent COVID-19. CDR3 protein: CASSLAGPGEGYNSPLHF. The DNA for the CDR3 is TGCGCCAGCAGCTTGGCCGGGCCAGGGGAAGGCTATAATTCACCCCTCCACTTT.